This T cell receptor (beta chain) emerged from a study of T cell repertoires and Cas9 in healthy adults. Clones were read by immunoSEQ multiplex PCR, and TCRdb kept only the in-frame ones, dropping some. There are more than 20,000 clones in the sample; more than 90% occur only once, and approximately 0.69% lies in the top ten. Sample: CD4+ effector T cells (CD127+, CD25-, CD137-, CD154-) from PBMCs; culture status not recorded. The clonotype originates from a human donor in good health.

CDR3 nucleotide sequence: TGTGCCAGCAGCCCCAGGACTAGCGGGGGGGGAAGCACAGATACGCAGTATTTT. Translated: CASSPRTSGGGSTDTQYF. The chain has TRBV5-6 and TRBJ2-3; 15 bases agree with TRBD2. CDR1 and CDR2 (germline): SGHDT, YYEEEE. V lost 4 bases and J lost 0; bases outside the gene matches: 6. The CDR3 loop spans 18 amino acids.